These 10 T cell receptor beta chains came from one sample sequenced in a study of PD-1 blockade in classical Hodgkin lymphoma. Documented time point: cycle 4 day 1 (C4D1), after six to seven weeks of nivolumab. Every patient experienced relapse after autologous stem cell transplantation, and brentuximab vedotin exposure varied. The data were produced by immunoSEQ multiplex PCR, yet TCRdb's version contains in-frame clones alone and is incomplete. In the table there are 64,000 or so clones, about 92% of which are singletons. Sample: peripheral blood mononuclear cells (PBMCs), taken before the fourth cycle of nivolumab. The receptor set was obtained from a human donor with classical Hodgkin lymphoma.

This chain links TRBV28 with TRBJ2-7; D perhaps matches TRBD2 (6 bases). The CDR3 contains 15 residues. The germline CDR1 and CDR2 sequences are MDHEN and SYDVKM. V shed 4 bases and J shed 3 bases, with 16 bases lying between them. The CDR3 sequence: CASSWRGAGYYEQYF. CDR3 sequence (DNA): TGTGCCAGCAGTTGGAGGGGCGCCGGTTACTACGAGCAGTACTTC.

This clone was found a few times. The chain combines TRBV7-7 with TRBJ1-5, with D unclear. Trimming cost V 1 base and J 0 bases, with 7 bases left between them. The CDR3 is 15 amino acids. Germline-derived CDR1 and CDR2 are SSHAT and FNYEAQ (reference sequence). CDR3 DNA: TGTGCCAGCAGCTTAGGGCATTATAGCAATCAGCCCCAGCATTTT. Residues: CASSLGHYSNQPQHF.

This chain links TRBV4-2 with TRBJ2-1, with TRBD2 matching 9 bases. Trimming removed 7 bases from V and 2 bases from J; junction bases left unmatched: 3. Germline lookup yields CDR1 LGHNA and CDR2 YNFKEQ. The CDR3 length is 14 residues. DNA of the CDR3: TGTGCCAGCATGTCTAGCGGGACCTACAATGAGCAGTTCTTC. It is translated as CASMSSGTYNEQFF.

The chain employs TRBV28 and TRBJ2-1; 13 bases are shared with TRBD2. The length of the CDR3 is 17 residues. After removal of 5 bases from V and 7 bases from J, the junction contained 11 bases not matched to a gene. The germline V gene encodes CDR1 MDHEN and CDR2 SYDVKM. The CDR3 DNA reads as TGTGCCAGCAGTCAAGGACTAGCGGGAGTGGTAGAAAATGAGCAGTTCTTC. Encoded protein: CASSQGLAGVVENEQFF. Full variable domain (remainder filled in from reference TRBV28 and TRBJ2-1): DVKVTQSSRYLVKRTGEKVFLECVQDMDHENMFWYRQDPGLGLRLIYFSYDVKMKEKGDIPEGYSVSREKKERFSLILESASTNQTSMYLCASSQGLAGVVENEQFFGPGTRLTVL.

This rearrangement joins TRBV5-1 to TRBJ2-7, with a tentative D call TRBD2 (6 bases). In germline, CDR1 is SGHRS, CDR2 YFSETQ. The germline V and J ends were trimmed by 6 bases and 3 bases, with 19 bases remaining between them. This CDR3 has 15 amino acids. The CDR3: CASKEGFGNFYEQYF. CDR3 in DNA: TGCGCCAGCAAGGAGGGGTTCGGGAATTTCTACGAGCAGTACTTC.

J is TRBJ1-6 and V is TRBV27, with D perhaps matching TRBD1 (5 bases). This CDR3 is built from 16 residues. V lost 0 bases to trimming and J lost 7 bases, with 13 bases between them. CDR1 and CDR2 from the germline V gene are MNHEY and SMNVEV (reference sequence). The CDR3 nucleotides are TGTGCCAGCAGTTTATCCGCCGGGGCCCCCAATTCACCCCTCCACTTT. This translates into CASSLSAGAPNSPLHF.

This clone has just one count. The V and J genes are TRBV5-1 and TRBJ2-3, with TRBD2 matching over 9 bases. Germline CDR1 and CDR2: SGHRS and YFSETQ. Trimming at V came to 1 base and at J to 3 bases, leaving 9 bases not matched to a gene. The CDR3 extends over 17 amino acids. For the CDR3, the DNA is TGCGCCAGCAGCTTGCCCCCAAAGCGGGGGGAGACAGATACGCAGTATTTT. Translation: CASSLPPKRGETDTQYF. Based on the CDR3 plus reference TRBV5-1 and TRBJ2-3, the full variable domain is KAGVTQTPRYLIKTRGQQVTLSCSPISGHRSVSWYQQTPGQGLQFLFEYFSETQRNKGNFPGRFSGRQFSNSRSEMNVSTLELGDSALYLCASSLPPKRGETDTQYFGPGTRLTVL.

The CDR3 coding sequence is TGTGCCAGCAGTTTAGACAGGGTTTCTGTCGCCATATATTTT. It yields the protein CASSLDRVSVAIYF. The V call is TRBV28, the J call TRBJ1-3, with 7 bases matching TRBD1. The CDR3 sequence is 14 residues long. J gave up 11 bases and V 2 bases, and 9 bases lay outside the gene matches. Germline CDR1 and CDR2: MDHEN and SYDVKM.

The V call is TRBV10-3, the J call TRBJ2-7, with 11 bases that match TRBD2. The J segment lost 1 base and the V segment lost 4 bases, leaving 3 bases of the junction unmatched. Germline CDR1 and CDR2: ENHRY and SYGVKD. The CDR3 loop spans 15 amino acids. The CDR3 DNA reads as TGTGCCATCAGTGCCGGGACTAGCGGTTCCTACGAGCAGTACTTC. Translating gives CAISAGTSGSYEQYF.

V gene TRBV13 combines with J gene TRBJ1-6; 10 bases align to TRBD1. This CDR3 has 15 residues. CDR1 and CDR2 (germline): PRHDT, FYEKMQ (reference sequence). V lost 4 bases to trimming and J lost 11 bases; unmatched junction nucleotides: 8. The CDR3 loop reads CASSYWGQGKAPLHF. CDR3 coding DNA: TGTGCCAGCAGCTACTGGGGACAGGGGAAGGCACCCCTCCACTTT.